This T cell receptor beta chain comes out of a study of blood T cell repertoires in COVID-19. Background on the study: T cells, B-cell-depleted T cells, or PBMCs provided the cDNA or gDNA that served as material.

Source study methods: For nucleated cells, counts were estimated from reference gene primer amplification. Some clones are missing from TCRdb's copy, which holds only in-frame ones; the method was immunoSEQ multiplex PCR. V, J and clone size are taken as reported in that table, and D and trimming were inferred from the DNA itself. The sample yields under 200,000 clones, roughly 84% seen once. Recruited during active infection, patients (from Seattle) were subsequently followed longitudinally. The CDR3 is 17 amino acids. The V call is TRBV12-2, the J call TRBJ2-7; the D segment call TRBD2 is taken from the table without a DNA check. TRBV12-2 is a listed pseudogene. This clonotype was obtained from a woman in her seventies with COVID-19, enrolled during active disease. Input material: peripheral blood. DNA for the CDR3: TGTGCAAGTCGCTCTTTAACGCGGAATAGCAGATCCTACGAGCAGTACTTC. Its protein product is CASRSLTRNSRSYEQYF.